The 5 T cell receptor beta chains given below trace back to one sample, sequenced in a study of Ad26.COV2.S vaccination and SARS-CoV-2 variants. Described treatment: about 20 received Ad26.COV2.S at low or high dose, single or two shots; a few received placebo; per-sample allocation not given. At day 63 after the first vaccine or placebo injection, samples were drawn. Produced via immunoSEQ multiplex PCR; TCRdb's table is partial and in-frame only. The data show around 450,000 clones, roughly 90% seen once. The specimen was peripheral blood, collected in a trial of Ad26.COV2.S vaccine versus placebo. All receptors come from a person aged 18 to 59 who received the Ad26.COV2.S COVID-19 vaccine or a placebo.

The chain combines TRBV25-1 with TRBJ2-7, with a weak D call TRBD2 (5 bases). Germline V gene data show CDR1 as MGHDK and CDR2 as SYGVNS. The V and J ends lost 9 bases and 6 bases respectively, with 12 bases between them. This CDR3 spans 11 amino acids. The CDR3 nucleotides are TGTGCCAGGGTCGAGGGCGCCGAGCAGTACTTC. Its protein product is CARVEGAEQYF.

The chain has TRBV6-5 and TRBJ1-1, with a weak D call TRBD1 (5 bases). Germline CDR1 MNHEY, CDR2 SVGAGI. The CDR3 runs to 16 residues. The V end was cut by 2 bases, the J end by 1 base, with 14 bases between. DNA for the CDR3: TGTGCCAGCAGTTACGTTTACGGGGGTTCGAACACTGAAGCTTTCTTT. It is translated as CASSYVYGGSNTEAFF.

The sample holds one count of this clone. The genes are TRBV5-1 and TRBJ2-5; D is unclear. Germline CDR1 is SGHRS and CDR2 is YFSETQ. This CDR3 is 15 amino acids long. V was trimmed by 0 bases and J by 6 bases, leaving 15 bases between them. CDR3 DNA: TGCGCCAGCAGCTTGGGCAGGAGATTCGGACAGACCCAGTACTTC. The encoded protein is CASSLGRRFGQTQYF.

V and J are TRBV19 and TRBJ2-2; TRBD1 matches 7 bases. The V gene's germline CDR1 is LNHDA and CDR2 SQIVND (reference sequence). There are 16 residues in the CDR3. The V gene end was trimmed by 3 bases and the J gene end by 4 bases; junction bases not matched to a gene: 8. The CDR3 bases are TGTGCCAGTAGTATCGGCACAGGGGACCGCACCGGGGAGCTGTTTTTT. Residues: CASSIGTGDRTGELFF.

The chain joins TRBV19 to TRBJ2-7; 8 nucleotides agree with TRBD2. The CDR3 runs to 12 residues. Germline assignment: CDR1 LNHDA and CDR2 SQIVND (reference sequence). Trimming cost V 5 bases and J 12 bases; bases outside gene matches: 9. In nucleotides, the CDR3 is TGTGCCAGTAGTCCCGGTAGCGGGGTTGCGTACTTC. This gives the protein CASSPGSGVAYF.